The 6 T cell receptor beta chains presented below share a single source sample, sequenced in a study of blood T cell repertoires in COVID-19. Clones were sequenced by immunoSEQ multiplex PCR, and TCRdb holds only the in-frame ones, with some missing. The table records around 230,000 clones, roughly 87% of them present only once. The sequencing input was PBMCs or T cells enriched from blood (not recorded which). The receptors stem from a man between 18 and 29 years old with acute COVID-19.

The chain is built from TRBV3-1 (or the pseudogene TRBV3-2) and TRBJ2-7; 7 bases are a match to TRBD2. This CDR3 has 14 residues. CDR1 and CDR2 (germline): LGHDT, YNNKEL (reference sequence). After removal of 4 bases from V and 5 bases from J, the junction contained 8 bases not matched to a gene. CDR3 sequence reads: CASSPRGRAHEQYF. In DNA form, the CDR3 reads TGTGCCAGCAGCCCCCGAGGGAGGGCCCACGAGCAGTACTTC.

The chain links TRBV25-1 to TRBJ2-7; TRBD1 matches at 8 bases. Germline values: CDR1 MGHDK, CDR2 SYGVNS. The CDR3 has 17 residues. V shed 3 bases and J 6 bases; nucleotides not matched to a gene: 16. The CDR3 is CASSDARGRGRTSEQYF. In nucleotides, the CDR3 is TGTGCCAGCAGTGATGCTCGCGGCAGGGGGCGAACAAGCGAGCAGTACTTC.

V and J are TRBV7-2 and TRBJ1-2, with 7 positions matching TRBD1. The V gene's germline CDR1 is SGHTA and CDR2 FQGNSA. The CDR3 is made up of 16 amino acids. Trimming removed 0 bases from V and 5 bases from J; junction bases left unmatched: 9. CDR3 in amino acids: CASSLAPWGQSYGYTF. The CDR3 region has the DNA TGTGCCAGCAGCTTAGCCCCCTGGGGACAGAGTTATGGCTACACCTTC.

The CDR3 DNA is TGTGCCAGCAGCCCGATGGGACAGCCGAACTATGGCTACACCTTC. Amino acid sequence: CASSPMGQPNYGYTF. The genes are TRBV5-6 and TRBJ1-2, with 7 bases identical to TRBD1. CDR1 is SGHDT and CDR2 is YYEEEE in the germline V gene. This CDR3 comprises 15 residues. V shed 4 bases and J 2 bases; nucleotides not matched to a gene: 8.

V and J are TRBV11-2 and TRBJ2-1; weak D call: TRBD2 (5 bases). CDR3 length: 13 amino acids. Trimming cost V 5 bases and J 7 bases, with 12 bases left between them. Germline CDR1 reads SGHAT; CDR2 reads FQNNGV. CDR3 amino acids: CASSALVRNEQFF. In nucleotides, the CDR3 is TGTGCCAGCAGCGCACTAGTGAGGAATGAGCAGTTCTTC.

V is TRBV19 and J is TRBJ2-2; a weak D match, TRBD2 (5 bases). This CDR3 has 15 amino acids. Trimming cost V 5 bases and J 5 bases, with 15 bases left between them. Germline V gene sequence: CDR1 LNHDA, CDR2 SQIVND (reference sequence). CDR3 protein: CASSHTGIQTGELFF. The CDR3 bases are TGTGCCAGTAGTCACACCGGGATACAAACCGGGGAGCTGTTTTTT.